The T cell receptor (beta chain) under discussion was sequenced for a study of shared clonotypes between healthy human individuals. For the study at large: Each donor's CD4 naive and CD4 memory cells filled three plates apiece, CD8 naive two, and CD8 memory one.

The germline V gene encodes CDR1 SQVTM and CDR2 ANQGSEA. The trim removed 3 bases at V and 8 bases at J, leaving 8 bases unmatched. CDR3 length: 14 amino acids. The repertoire was sequenced with immunoSEQ multiplex PCR; TCRdb's copy has only in-frame clones and lacks some. The sample consists of hundreds of thousands of clones, 90% to 97% of them appearing once. Terminally differentiated effector memory CD45RA+ cells were excluded by CCR7 positive selection of CD45RO-negative cells. This sequence originates from a woman aged 25 to 39 in good health. The specimen was naive CD8+ T cells sorted from blood. The gene calls are TRBV29-1 and TRBJ2-1; 9 bases align to TRBD2. The CDR3 loop is CSVEGGRVRDEQFF. CDR3 nucleotides: TGCAGCGTTGAGGGCGGGAGGGTGAGGGATGAGCAGTTCTTC.